This record looks at one T cell receptor (beta chain) sequence and its context. The ends lost 4 bases at V and 0 bases at J; junction bases unmatched: 0. Germline V gene lookup returns CDR1 SGHAT and CDR2 FQNNGV. The CDR3 is 14 residues long. The sample comes from a study of blood T cell repertoires in COVID-19. Whole-study context: COVID-19 samples from acute and convalescent phases originated in the United States, Italy and Spain. T cells, B-cell-depleted T cells, or PBMCs provided the cDNA or gDNA that served as material.

Authors' data handling: Estimated nucleated cell counts came from reference gene primer amplification. Sequencing used immunoSEQ multiplex PCR; TCRdb keeps in-frame clones, though not all of them. V, J and clone size reflect that table, while D and trimming were determined from the DNA. This table has 50,000 to 60,000 clones, about nine tenths appearing once. Sequenced: peripheral blood. This chain uses TRBV11-2 with TRBJ1-3; 7 nucleotides align to TRBD1. This clonotype was sampled from a man aged 55 to 70 with active COVID-19. CDR3 sequence: CASSSGGSGNTIYF. The CDR3 nucleotides are TGTGCCAGCAGCTCAGGGGGCTCTGGAAACACCATATATTTT.